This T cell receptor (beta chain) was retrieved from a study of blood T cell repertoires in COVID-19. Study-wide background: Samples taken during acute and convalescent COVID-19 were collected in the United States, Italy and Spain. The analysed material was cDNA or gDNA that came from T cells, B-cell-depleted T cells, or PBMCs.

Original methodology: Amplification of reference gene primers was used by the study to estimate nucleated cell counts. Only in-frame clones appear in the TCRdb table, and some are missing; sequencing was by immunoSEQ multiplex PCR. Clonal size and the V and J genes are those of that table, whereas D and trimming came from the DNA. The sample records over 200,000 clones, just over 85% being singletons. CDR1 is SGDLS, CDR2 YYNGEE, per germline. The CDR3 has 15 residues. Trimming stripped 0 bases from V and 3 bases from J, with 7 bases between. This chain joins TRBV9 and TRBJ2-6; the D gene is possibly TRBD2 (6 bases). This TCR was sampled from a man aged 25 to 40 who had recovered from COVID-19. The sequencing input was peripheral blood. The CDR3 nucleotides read TGTGCCAGCAGCGTAGCGGGGGATGGGGCCAACGTCCTGACTTTC. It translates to CASSVAGDGANVLTF.